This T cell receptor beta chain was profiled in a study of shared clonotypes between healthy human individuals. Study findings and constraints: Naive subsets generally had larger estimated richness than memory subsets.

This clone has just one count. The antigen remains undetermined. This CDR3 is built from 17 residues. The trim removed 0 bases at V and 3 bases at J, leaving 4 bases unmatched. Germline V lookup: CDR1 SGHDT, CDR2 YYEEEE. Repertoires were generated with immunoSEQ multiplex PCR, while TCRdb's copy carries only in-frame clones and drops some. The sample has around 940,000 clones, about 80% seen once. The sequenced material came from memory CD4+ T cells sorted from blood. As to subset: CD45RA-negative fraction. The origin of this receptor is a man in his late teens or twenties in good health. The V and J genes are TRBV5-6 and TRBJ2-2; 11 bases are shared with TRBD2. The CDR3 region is CASSLVLAGAYTGELFF. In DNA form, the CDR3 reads TGTGCCAGCAGCTTGGTACTAGCGGGGGCCTACACCGGGGAGCTGTTTTTT.